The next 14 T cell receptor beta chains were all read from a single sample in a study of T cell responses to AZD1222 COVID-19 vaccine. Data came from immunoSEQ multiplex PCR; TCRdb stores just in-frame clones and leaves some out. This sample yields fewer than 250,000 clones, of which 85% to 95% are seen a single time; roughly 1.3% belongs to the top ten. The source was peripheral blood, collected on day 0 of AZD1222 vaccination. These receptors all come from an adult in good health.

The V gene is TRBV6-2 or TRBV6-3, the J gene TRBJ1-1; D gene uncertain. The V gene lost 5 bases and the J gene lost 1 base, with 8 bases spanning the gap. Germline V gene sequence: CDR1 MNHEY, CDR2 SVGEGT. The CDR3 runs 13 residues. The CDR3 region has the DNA TGTGCCAGCAGTCGAAGCTGGAACACTGAAGCTTTCTTT. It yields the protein CASSRSWNTEAFF.

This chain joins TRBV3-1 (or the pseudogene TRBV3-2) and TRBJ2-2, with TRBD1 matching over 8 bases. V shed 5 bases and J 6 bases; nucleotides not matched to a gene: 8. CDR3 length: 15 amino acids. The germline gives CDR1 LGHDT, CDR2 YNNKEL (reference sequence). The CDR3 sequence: CASSAWTGLAGELFF. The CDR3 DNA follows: TGTGCCAGCAGCGCTTGGACAGGGCTGGCCGGGGAGCTGTTTTTT.

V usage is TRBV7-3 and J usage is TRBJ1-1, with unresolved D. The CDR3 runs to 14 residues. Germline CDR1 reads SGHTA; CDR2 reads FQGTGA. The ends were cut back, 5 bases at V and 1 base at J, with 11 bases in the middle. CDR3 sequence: CASSRLGTNTEAFF. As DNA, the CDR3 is TGTGCCAGCAGCCGACTGGGCACGAACACTGAAGCTTTCTTT.

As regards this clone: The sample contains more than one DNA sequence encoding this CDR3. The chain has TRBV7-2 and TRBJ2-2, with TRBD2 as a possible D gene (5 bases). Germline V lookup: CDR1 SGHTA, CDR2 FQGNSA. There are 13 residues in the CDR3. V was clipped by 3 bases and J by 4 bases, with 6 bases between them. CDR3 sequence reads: CASSFRGTGELFF. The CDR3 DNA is TGTGCCAGCAGCTTCCGGGGCACCGGGGAGCTGTTTTTT. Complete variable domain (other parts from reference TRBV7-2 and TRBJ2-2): GAGVSQSPSNKVTEKGKDVELRCDPISGHTALYWYRQSLGQGLEFLIYFQGNSAPDKSGLPSDRFSAERTGGSVSTLTIQRTQQEDSAVYLCASSFRGTGELFFGEGSRLTVL.

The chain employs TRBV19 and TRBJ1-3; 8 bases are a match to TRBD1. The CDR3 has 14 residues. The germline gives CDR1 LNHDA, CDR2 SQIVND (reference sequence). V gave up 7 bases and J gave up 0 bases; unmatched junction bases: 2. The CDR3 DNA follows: TGTGCCAGTACCGACAGGGGCTCTGGAAACACCATATATTTT. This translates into CASTDRGSGNTIYF.

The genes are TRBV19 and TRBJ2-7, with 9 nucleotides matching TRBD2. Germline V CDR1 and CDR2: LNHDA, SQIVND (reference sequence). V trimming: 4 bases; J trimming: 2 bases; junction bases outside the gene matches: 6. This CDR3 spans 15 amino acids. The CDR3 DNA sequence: TGTGCCAGTAGTAATGGGGCTAGCGGGGCCTACGAGCAGTACTTC. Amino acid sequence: CASSNGASGAYEQYF.

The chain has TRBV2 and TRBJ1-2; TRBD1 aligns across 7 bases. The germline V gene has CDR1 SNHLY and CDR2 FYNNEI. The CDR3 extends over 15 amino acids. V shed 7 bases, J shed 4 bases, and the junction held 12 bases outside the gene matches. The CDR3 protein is CASKEGQRVLYGYTF. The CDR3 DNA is TGTGCCAGCAAGGAGGGACAGCGTGTGCTCTATGGCTACACCTTC.

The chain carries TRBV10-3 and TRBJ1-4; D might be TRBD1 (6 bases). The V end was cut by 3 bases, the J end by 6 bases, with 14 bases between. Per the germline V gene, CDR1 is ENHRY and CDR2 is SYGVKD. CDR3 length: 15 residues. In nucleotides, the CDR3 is TGTGCCATCAGTGACCCGGGGGGGGGCGATGAAAAACTGTTTTTT. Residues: CAISDPGGGDEKLFF.

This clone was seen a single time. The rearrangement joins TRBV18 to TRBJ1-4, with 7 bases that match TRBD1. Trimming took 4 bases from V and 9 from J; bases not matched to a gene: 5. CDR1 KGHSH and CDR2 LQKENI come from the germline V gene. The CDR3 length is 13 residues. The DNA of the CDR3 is TGTGCCAGCTCACTGGGGACAGTGCAAAAACTGTTTTTT. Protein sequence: CASSLGTVQKLFF. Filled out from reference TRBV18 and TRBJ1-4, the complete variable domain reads NAGVMQNPRHLVRRRGQEARLRCSPMKGHSHVYWYRQLPEEGLKFMVYLQKENIIDESGMPKERFSAEFPKEGPSILRIQQVVRGDSAAYFCASSLGTVQKLFFGSGTQLSVL.

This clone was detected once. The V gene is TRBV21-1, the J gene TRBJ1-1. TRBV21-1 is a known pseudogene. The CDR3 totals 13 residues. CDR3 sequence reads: CASSHGGGTEAFF. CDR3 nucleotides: TGTGCCAGCAGCCACGGGGGGGGCACTGAAGCTTTCTTT.

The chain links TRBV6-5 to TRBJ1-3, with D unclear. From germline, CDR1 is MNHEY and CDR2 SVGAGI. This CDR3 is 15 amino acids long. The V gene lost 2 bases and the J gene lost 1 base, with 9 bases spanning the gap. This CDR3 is CASSYDGTSGNTIYF. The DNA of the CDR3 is TGTGCCAGCAGTTACGACGGAACTTCTGGAAACACCATATATTTT.

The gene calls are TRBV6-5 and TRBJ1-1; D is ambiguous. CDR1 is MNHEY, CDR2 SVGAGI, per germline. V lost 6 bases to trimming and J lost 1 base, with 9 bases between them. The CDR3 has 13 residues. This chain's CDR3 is CASSQHTNTEAFF. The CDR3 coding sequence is TGTGCCAGCAGCCAACACACGAACACTGAAGCTTTCTTT.

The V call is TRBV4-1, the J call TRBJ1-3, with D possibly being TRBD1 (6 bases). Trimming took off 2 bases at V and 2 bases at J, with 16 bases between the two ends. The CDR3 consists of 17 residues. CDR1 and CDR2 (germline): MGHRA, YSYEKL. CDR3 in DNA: TGCGCCAGCAGCCAACAAGAAAAACAGGGTCCTGGAAACACCATATATTTT. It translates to CASSQQEKQGPGNTIYF.

The CDR3 sequence is CASSPPGQITNYGYTF. The CDR3 nucleotides read TGTGCCAGCAGCCCACCGGGACAGATAACTAACTATGGCTACACCTTC. The rearrangement joins TRBV3-1 (or the pseudogene TRBV3-2) to TRBJ1-2, with TRBD1 matching 7 bases. The CDR3 contains 16 residues. The germline V gene has CDR1 LGHDT and CDR2 YNNKEL (reference sequence). The V gene end was trimmed by 4 bases and the J gene end by 0 bases; junction bases not matched to a gene: 8.